This record looks at one T cell receptor beta chain sequence and its context. Its antigen is undetermined. This sample was taken from a study of T cell responses to AZD1222 COVID-19 vaccine. Findings of the study overall: Spike-specific TCR breadth and depth both grew after two AZD1222 doses. Nearly half of spike-specific TCRs reportedly target unmutated variant regions. Repertoires were sampled only after the peak T cell response. Only 6 or 7 individuals given AZD1222 were seropositive at baseline.

Sequencing used immunoSEQ multiplex PCR; TCRdb keeps in-frame clones, though not all of them. The sample has 180,000 or so clones, 88% seen once. CDR3 length: 16 residues. V lost 0 bases and J lost 3; bases outside the gene matches: 3. V usage is TRBV23-1 and J usage is TRBJ1-2; 11 bases match TRBD1. TRBV23-1 carries the ORF label, with uncertain function. This TCR derives from an adult who received the AZD1222 COVID-19 vaccine. The sample was peripheral blood, taken 28 days after the second AZD1222 dose. The CDR3 loop is CASSQSRGQGDYGYTF. CDR3 nucleotide sequence: TGCGCCAGCAGTCAATCGCGGGGACAGGGGGACTATGGCTACACCTTC.